This is a list of T cell receptor beta chains from one sample in a study of blood T cell repertoires in COVID-19. Clones were read by immunoSEQ multiplex PCR, and TCRdb kept only the in-frame ones, dropping some. The sample includes 50,000 to 60,000 clones, around 83% seen only once; the top ten take roughly 7.1%. Sample: peripheral blood. Receptors were obtained from a man between 65 and 80 years old with active COVID-19. The CDR3 runs from the conserved cysteine through the conserved F or W. Each record gives: V gene, clone size, J gene, D gene, CDR3 DNA, CDR3 protein. The D gene is left open where the match is weak. Some rows mark clone size as missing; the rest say once, few, many or name a class of expanded clone.

>TRBV2|few|TRBJ1-2|-
TGTGCCAGCAGTGAACGAACAGGAGTCTATGGCTACACCTTC
CASSERTGVYGYTF
>TRBV30|once|TRBJ1-2|-
TGTGCCTGGAGTGTCTATTCCCTTAACTATGGCTACACCTTC
CAWSVYSLNYGYTF
>TRBV19|few|TRBJ2-3|TRBD2
TGTGCCAGTAGACGGGGGACTAGCGGGACGACAGATACGCAGTATTTT
CASRRGTSGTTDTQYF
>TRBV5-4|-|TRBJ1-1|-
TGTGCCAGCAGCTTGGGCCAGGAGGCCACTGAAGCTTTCTTT
CASSLGQEATEAFF
>TRBV2|-|TRBJ1-1|TRBD1
TGTGCCAGCACAGGGGGCAAAGGGAACACTGAAGCTTTCTTT
CASTGGKGNTEAFF
>TRBV5-4|few|TRBJ2-3|-
TGTGCCAGCAGCTTCCGGGCGGGGTCCGATACGCAGTATTTT
CASSFRAGSDTQYF
>TRBV25-1|-|TRBJ1-1|TRBD1
TGTGCCAGCAGTGAGTCTACAGGGGGCAGGACTGAAGCTTTCTTT
CASSESTGGRTEAFF
>TRBV9|-|TRBJ2-2|-
TGTGCCAGCAGCGAGGACAGACTGAACACCGGGGAGCTGTTTTTT
CASSEDRLNTGELFF
>TRBV30|-|TRBJ1-2|-
TGTGCCTGGAGTGTAAGCCATGGCTACACCTTC
CAWSVSHGYTF
>TRBV6-5|-|TRBJ2-6|TRBD2
TGTGCCAGCAGTTACACCCGGGGGGCTGGGGCCAACGTCCTGACTTTC
CASSYTRGAGANVLTF
>TRBV30|-|TRBJ1-5|-
TGTGCCTGGAGTGTGAGGGACAATCAGCCCCAGCATTTT
CAWSVRDNQPQHF
>TRBV6-2/TRBV6-3|-|TRBJ1-6|-
TGTGCCAGCAGTTACAAGGGGGTGGGTTCACCCCTCCACTTT
CASSYKGVGSPLHF
>TRBV3-1/TRBV3-2|-|TRBJ2-7|TRBD2
TGTGCCAGCAGCCAAGCACTAGCGGGGGCCTACGAGCAGTACTTC
CASSQALAGAYEQYF
>TRBV7-2|-|TRBJ2-1|TRBD2
TGTGCCAGCAGCCTTGCAGCGGGGGGGTTGTACAATGAGCAGTTCTTC
CASSLAAGGLYNEQFF
>TRBV6-1|-|TRBJ1-2|TRBD1
TGTGCCAGCAGTGAAGCAGGGACAGCAGTCTATGGCTACACCTTC
CASSEAGTAVYGYTF
>TRBV9|once|TRBJ2-1|TRBD2
TGTGCCAGCAGCGTAGTGACTAGCTCCGATGAGCAGTTCTTC
CASSVVTSSDEQFF
>TRBV2|-|TRBJ2-5|TRBD1
TGTGCCAGCAGTGGTTTACAGGGGAAGACCCAGTACTTC
CASSGLQGKTQYF
>TRBV6-2/TRBV6-3|-|TRBJ2-7|TRBD1
TGTGCCAGCAGCCTTCGTCCCGGGACAGGGTTTCAGCAGTACTTC
CASSLRPGTGFQQYF
>TRBV5-1|-|TRBJ2-7|TRBD1
TGCGCCAGCAGCGCGTCCGGGACAGGGATCTACGAGCAGTACTTC
CASSASGTGIYEQYF
>TRBV19|-|TRBJ2-5|TRBD1
TGTGCCAGTAGTTTCAGGACAGGGACCCAAGAGACCCAGTACTTC
CASSFRTGTQETQYF
>TRBV3-1/TRBV3-2|few|TRBJ1-5|-
TGTGCCAGCAGCGCGGGCTTCGGAGAGCCCCAGCATTTT
CASSAGFGEPQHF
>TRBV9|-|TRBJ1-6|-
TGTGCCAGCAGCAGTGGGCGCGTAAATTCACCCCTCCACTTT
CASSSGRVNSPLHF
>TRBV4-3|-|TRBJ1-2|-
TGCGCCAGCAGCAGGGGGATTAACTATGGCTACACCTTC
CASSRGINYGYTF
>TRBV7-8|once|TRBJ1-6|-
TGTGCCAGCAGCTTAGCCACGGGAAATTCACCCCTCCACTTT
CASSLATGNSPLHF
>TRBV12-2|-|TRBJ2-5|-
TGTGCAAGTCGCTTAGACAGGGTGGATGAGACCCAGTACTTC
CASRLDRVDETQYF
>TRBV6-2/TRBV6-3|-|TRBJ1-5|-
TGTGCCAGCAGTTACGGGAGGGTGGGCAATCAGCCCCAGCATTTT
CASSYGRVGNQPQHF
>TRBV9|-|TRBJ2-1|TRBD2
TGTGCCAGCAGCGTAGAGTCAGGGGCTAGCGGGGTATTTTACAATGAGCAGTTCTTC
CASSVESGASGVFYNEQFF
>TRBV5-4|-|TRBJ2-2|TRBD2
TGTGCCAGCACCCAATCCCGGGGGGACACCGGGGAGCTGTTTTTT
CASTQSRGDTGELFF
>TRBV5-1|few|TRBJ2-1|-
TGCGCCAGCAGCTCCTTACAGGACAATGAGCAGTTCTTC
CASSSLQDNEQFF
>TRBV5-4|-|TRBJ2-1|-
TGTGCCAGCAGCTTGGATCTCGACAGACGGTCTGACAATGAGCAGTTCTTC
CASSLDLDRRSDNEQFF
>TRBV6-5|few|TRBJ2-3|TRBD1
TGTGCCAGCAGTCGGACAGGGGGAGGTGCAGATACGCAGTATTTT
CASSRTGGGADTQYF
>TRBV7-3|-|TRBJ1-2|-
TGTGCCAGCAGCCCCTCGCCGGGAAGGGGCTACACCTTC
CASSPSPGRGYTF
>TRBV21-1|-|TRBJ1-5|-
TGTGCCAGCAGCCAAGGAGGCGGGTGGCGCAATCAGCCCCAGCATTTT
CASSQGGGWRNQPQHF
>TRBV18|-|TRBJ2-5|-
TGTGCCAGCTCACCTCCCGGGCCCGAGCGGTTAGAGACCCAGTACTTC
CASSPPGPERLETQYF
>TRBV5-5|-|TRBJ2-3|TRBD2
TGTGCCAGCAGCTTGGTTAGCGGGGGGGCAGATACGCAGTATTTT
CASSLVSGGADTQYF
>TRBV7-2|-|TRBJ2-1|TRBD1
TGTGCCAGCAGCTTAGTGGAGTTCGGGACAGGGGGCCGGAATGAGCAGTTCTTC
CASSLVEFGTGGRNEQFF
>TRBV6-2/TRBV6-3|-|TRBJ1-6|TRBD1
TGTGCCAGCAGTTACTCGAAGGGACAGGGGGCCTATAATTCACCCCTCCACTTT
CASSYSKGQGAYNSPLHF
>TRBV3-1/TRBV3-2|-|TRBJ2-5|-
TGTGCCAGCAGCCAGGACTCCCAAGAGACCCAGTACTTC
CASSQDSQETQYF
>TRBV4-3|-|TRBJ2-1|-
TGCGCCAGCAGCGCAAGACTATTTTATGAGCAGTTCTTC
CASSARLFYEQFF
>TRBV4-3|-|TRBJ1-3|-
TGCGCCAGCAGCCAAGACAGGTTCTCTGGAAACACCATATATTTT
CASSQDRFSGNTIYF
>TRBV5-8|few|TRBJ2-7|TRBD1
TGTGCCAGCAGCCGTGACAGGGGGGGAAGCTCCTACGAGCAGTACTTC
CASSRDRGGSSYEQYF
>TRBV19|-|TRBJ1-3|-
TGTGCCAGTAGTGGCCTACAGGGAGTGCGGAACACCATATATTTT
CASSGLQGVRNTIYF
>TRBV5-4|-|TRBJ2-3|-
TGTGCCAGCAGCTTGGGACAGTTAGATACGCAGTATTTT
CASSLGQLDTQYF
>TRBV13|-|TRBJ2-7|-
TGTGCCAGCAGCTCGACAGGCGCTAGGGCCTACGAGCAGTACTTC
CASSSTGARAYEQYF
>TRBV5-4|-|TRBJ2-3|-
TGTGCCAGCAGCTTTCAGGTCATGAATGGTGCAGATACGCAGTATTTT
CASSFQVMNGADTQYF
>TRBV5-1|-|TRBJ2-7|TRBD2
TGCGCCAGCAGCATAAGCGGGGGAGCCTACGAGCAGTACTTC
CASSISGGAYEQYF
>TRBV5-1|once|TRBJ1-5|-
TGCGCCAGCAGCTTGGAGGGGTTTCAGCCCCAGCATTTT
CASSLEGFQPQHF
>TRBV29-1|-|TRBJ2-5|TRBD2
TGCAGCGTTATTCGGGGGGGTCGAGAGACCCAGTACTTC
CSVIRGGRETQYF
>TRBV19|-|TRBJ1-3|-
TGTGCCAGTAGTATAGAGGCCCATGGCGGGAATGGAAACACCATATATTTT
CASSIEAHGGNGNTIYF
>TRBV5-1|-|TRBJ2-3|-
TGCGCCAGCAGCAGCAGGGGACGGGATACGCAGTATTTT
CASSSRGRDTQYF
>TRBV10-3|-|TRBJ2-5|-
TGTGCCATCAGTGAGTCATCGGTAGAGACCCAGTACTTC
CAISESSVETQYF